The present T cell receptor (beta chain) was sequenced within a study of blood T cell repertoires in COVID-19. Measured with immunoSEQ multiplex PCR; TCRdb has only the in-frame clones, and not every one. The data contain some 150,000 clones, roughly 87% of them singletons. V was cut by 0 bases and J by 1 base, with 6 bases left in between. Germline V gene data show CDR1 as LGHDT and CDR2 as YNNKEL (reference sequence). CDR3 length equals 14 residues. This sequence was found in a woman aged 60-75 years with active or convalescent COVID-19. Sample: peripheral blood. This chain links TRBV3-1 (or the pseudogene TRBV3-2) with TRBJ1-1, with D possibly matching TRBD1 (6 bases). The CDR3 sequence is CASSQEQGNTEAFF. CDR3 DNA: TGTGCCAGCAGCCAAGAACAGGGGAACACTGAAGCTTTCTTT.